The 5 T cell receptor beta chains in this list originate from one sample, sequenced in a study of blood T cell repertoires in COVID-19. Assay used: immunoSEQ multiplex PCR; TCRdb lists only in-frame clones, some missing. The sample shows around 170,000 clones, roughly 85% of them seen only once. The source material was peripheral blood. The origin of the receptors is a man aged 45-60 years with active or convalescent COVID-19.

This clone was seen more than once but under ten times. The chain joins TRBV19 to TRBJ1-2; D may be TRBD1 (6 bases). This CDR3 spans 15 amino acids. The germline gives CDR1 LNHDA, CDR2 SQIVND (reference sequence). V was pared by 9 bases and J by 0 bases, with 17 bases between. Here the CDR3 reads CASTRQAQANYGYTF. The DNA for the CDR3 is TGTGCCAGCACTCGACAGGCCCAAGCTAACTATGGCTACACCTTC. Using reference TRBV19 and TRBJ1-2 for the parts outside the CDR3, the full variable domain is DGGITQSPKYLFRKEGQNVTLSCEQNLNHDAMYWYRQDPGQGLRLIYYSQIVNDFQKGDIAEGYSVSREKKESFPLTVTSAQKNPTAFYLCASTRQAQANYGYTFGSGTRLTVV.

This clone appeared a single time. This sequence joins TRBV19 and TRBJ1-5; 9 bases are a match to TRBD1. The CDR3 totals 16 residues. Germline V CDR1 and CDR2: LNHDA, SQIVND (reference sequence). The V segment lost 5 bases and the J segment 4 bases; nucleotides outside the gene matches: 9. CDR3 in amino acids: CASSPTRDRENQPQHF. DNA of the CDR3: TGTGCCAGTAGTCCAACCCGGGACAGGGAAAATCAGCCCCAGCATTTT.

The gene calls are TRBV6-6 and TRBJ2-3; 9 nucleotides match TRBD2. CDR1 MNHNY and CDR2 SVGAGI come from the germline V gene (reference sequence). The CDR3 is made up of 15 amino acids. V was clipped by 2 bases and J by 1 base; unmatched bases: 1. CDR3 DNA sequence: TGTGCCAGCAGTTACGGCGGGGGGGGCACAGATACGCAGTATTTT. As protein: CASSYGGGGTDTQYF.

The chain's CDR3 is CASSFGEGNEQFF. The CDR3 DNA is TGCGCCAGCAGCTTCGGAGAAGGAAATGAGCAGTTCTTC. The chain employs TRBV5-1 and TRBJ2-1; no clear D. Germline loops: CDR1 SGHRS, CDR2 YFSETQ. The CDR3 contains 13 residues. V shed 2 bases and J shed 7 bases, with 10 bases lying between them.

The chain uses TRBV24-1 and TRBJ1-1; D might be TRBD1 (5 bases). This CDR3 has 13 amino acids. Germline V gene sequence: CDR1 KGHDR, CDR2 SFDVKD. V lost 6 bases and J 4 bases, leaving 11 bases between the germline ends. The CDR3 DNA is TGTGCCACCAGTCTAGCGGGGGGCACTGAAGCTTTCTTT. Translation gives CATSLAGGTEAFF.